The next 17 T cell receptor beta chains were all read from a single sample in a study of blood T cell repertoires in COVID-19. TCRdb keeps only in-frame clones here, not all; method: immunoSEQ multiplex PCR. This table has around 130,000 clones, roughly 90% appearing once. The sample was peripheral blood. The receptors originated from a man between 70 and 80 years old with active COVID-19.

The chain carries TRBV29-1 and TRBJ1-2, with TRBD1 as a possible D gene (5 bases). The CDR3 extends over 13 amino acids. V was cut by 1 base and J by 4 bases, with 10 bases left in between. CDR1 is SQVTM and CDR2 is ANQGSEA in the germline V gene. DNA of the CDR3: TGCAGCGTTGAAGCCGGGACTCTCTATGGCTACACCTTC. The encoded protein is CSVEAGTLYGYTF. The full variable domain, rest sourced from reference TRBV29-1 and TRBJ1-2, is SAVISQKPSRDICQRGTSLTIQCQVDSQVTMMFWYRQQPGQSLTLIATANQGSEATYESGFVIDKFPISRPNLTFSTLTVSNMSPEDSSIYLCSVEAGTLYGYTFGSGTRLTVV.

The chain carries TRBV11-2 and TRBJ2-7, with TRBD1 identical over 11 bases. The CDR3 runs 15 residues. The germline V gene encodes CDR1 SGHAT and CDR2 FQNNGV. Trimming took 5 bases from V and 2 from J; bases not matched to a gene: 5. This CDR3 reads CASSQPGQGAYEQYF. The CDR3 DNA reads as TGTGCCAGCAGCCAACCGGGACAGGGGGCCTACGAGCAGTACTTC.

The table lists this clone with a few counts. This rearrangement joins TRBV5-6 to TRBJ2-3, with 9 bases matching TRBD2. CDR1 is SGHDT, CDR2 YYEEEE, per germline. V was pared by 4 bases and J by 5 bases, with 11 bases of the junction left unmatched. The CDR3 consists of 16 residues. CDR3 DNA: TGTGCCAGCAGCGGAGGGGCGGGAGGGTCCGGAGATACGCAGTATTTT. Its protein product is CASSGGAGGSGDTQYF.

This rearrangement joins TRBV6-2 or TRBV6-3 to TRBJ1-3; D unclear. The germline gives CDR1 MNHEY, CDR2 SVGEGT. The CDR3 is 16 residues long. Between the trimmed V and J ends, which lost 6 bases and 3 bases, there was a span of 18 bases. This CDR3 is CASSPSGPGRGNTIYF. CDR3 DNA sequence: TGTGCCAGCAGCCCTAGCGGGCCCGGACGTGGAAACACCATATATTTT.

The rearrangement joins TRBV7-9 to TRBJ2-7; 8 nucleotides line up with TRBD1. There are 15 residues in the CDR3. CDR1 SEHNR and CDR2 FQNEAQ come from the germline V gene (reference sequence). V dropped 1 base and J dropped 6; count of bases not matched to a gene: 8. CDR3: CASSLGPGQDLEQYF. DNA for the CDR3: TGTGCCAGCAGCTTAGGCCCGGGACAGGACCTCGAGCAGTACTTC.

The chain links TRBV30 to TRBJ2-7, with 8 bases aligning to TRBD2. Germline V gene data show CDR1 as GTSNPN and CDR2 as SVGIG (reference sequence). CDR3 length: 15 amino acids. The trim removed 5 bases at V and 6 bases at J, leaving 15 bases unmatched. As DNA, the CDR3 is TGTGCCTGGGGAGAGATGGGACTAGGGAATCCCGAGCAGTACTTC. The encoded protein is CAWGEMGLGNPEQYF.

The chain links TRBV28 to TRBJ1-3; the D is unclear. V lost 2 bases and J lost 3, with 8 bases in between. Germline V gene data show CDR1 as MDHEN and CDR2 as SYDVKM. The CDR3 runs to 14 residues. The CDR3 DNA reads TGTGCCAGCAGTTTAGGGCCAGTTGGAAACACCATATATTTT. Residues: CASSLGPVGNTIYF.

This chain joins TRBV10-3 and TRBJ2-7, with D maybe TRBD2 (5 bases). The germline V and J ends were trimmed by 5 bases and 6 bases, with 17 bases remaining between them. The CDR3 consists of 14 residues. From germline, CDR1 is ENHRY and CDR2 SYGVKD. The chain's CDR3 is CAISTRKTGPEQYF. The CDR3 DNA follows: TGTGCCATCAGTACTAGGAAGACCGGACCCGAGCAGTACTTC.

The chain has TRBV30 and TRBJ1-1, with TRBD1 matching over 7 bases. V dropped 4 bases and J dropped 6; count of bases not matched to a gene: 17. The CDR3 extends over 16 amino acids. The V gene's germline CDR1 is GTSNPN and CDR2 SVGIG (reference sequence). Here the CDR3 reads CAWTRFTGAHLPEAFF. CDR3 DNA sequence: TGTGCCTGGACCCGTTTTACAGGGGCTCATTTGCCTGAAGCTTTCTTT.

The chain has TRBV5-1 and TRBJ2-7; D is ambiguous. This CDR3 region has 13 residues. Germline V gene data show CDR1 as SGHRS and CDR2 as YFSETQ. V was pared by 0 bases and J by 5 bases, with 9 bases between. CDR3 sequence (DNA): TGCGCCAGCAGCTTGGGGAAGGAGAACGAGCAGTACTTC. Amino acid sequence: CASSLGKENEQYF.

The CDR3 loop reads CASSLSGDKNIQYF. Here the CDR3 DNA reads TGTGCCAGCAGTTTATCCGGGGATAAAAACATTCAGTACTTC. The genes are TRBV27 and TRBJ2-4; perhaps TRBD2 as D (5 bases). Germline CDR1 reads MNHEY; CDR2 reads SMNVEV (reference sequence). The CDR3 consists of 14 residues. V was shortened by 0 bases and J by 4 bases, with 7 bases between the two germline ends.

J is TRBJ1-3 and V is TRBV14, with a tentative D call TRBD1 (6 bases). CDR1 is SGHDN, CDR2 FVKESK, per germline. V gave up 4 bases and J gave up 1 base, with 11 bases separating them. The CDR3 sequence is 15 residues long. The CDR3: CASSLGGASGNTIYF. The CDR3 coding sequence is TGTGCCAGCAGCCTGGGGGGGGCGTCTGGAAACACCATATATTTT.

This chain links TRBV27 with TRBJ1-1; 8 bases are a match to TRBD1. Looked up from germline, CDR1 is MNHEY and CDR2 is SMNVEV (reference sequence). J gave up 6 bases and V 4 bases, and 4 bases lay outside the gene matches. This CDR3 comprises 13 residues. The DNA of the CDR3 is TGTGCCAGCAGTTCCCAGGGGGCTTCTGAAGCTTTCTTT. Translating it yields CASSSQGASEAFF.

Of note for this clone: Other nucleotide sequences from this sample produce the same CDR3. V usage is TRBV30 and J usage is TRBJ1-4; TRBD1 matches at 7 bases. V was clipped by 4 bases and J by 2 bases; unmatched bases: 7. CDR3 size: 15 residues. Germline-derived CDR1 and CDR2 are GTSNPN and SVGIG (reference sequence). CDR3 loop: CAWKQGIGTNEKLFF. In nucleotides, the CDR3 is TGTGCCTGGAAACAGGGGATTGGCACTAATGAAAAACTGTTTTTT. The full variable domain, completed using reference TRBV30 and TRBJ1-4, is SQTIHQWPATLVQPVGSPLSLECTVEGTSNPNLYWYRQAAGRGLQLLFYSVGIGQISSEVPQNLSASRPQDRQFILSSKKLLLSDSGFYLCAWKQGIGTNEKLFFGSGTQLSVL.

The CDR3 sequence: CASSYPSTSAEQYF. The CDR3 nucleotides are TGTGCCAGCAGTTACCCATCGACTAGCGCTGAGCAGTACTTC. The chain recombines TRBV6-2 or TRBV6-3 with TRBJ2-7; 8 positions agree with TRBD2. CDR3 length: 14 residues. V was pared by 2 bases and J by 7 bases, with 7 bases of the junction left unmatched. Germline assignment: CDR1 MNHEY and CDR2 SVGEGT.

The genes are TRBV5-1 and TRBJ2-7; TRBD1 agrees at 7 bases. Germline CDR1 is SGHRS and CDR2 is YFSETQ. The CDR3 runs to 14 residues. V was clipped by 4 bases and J by 2 bases; unmatched bases: 6. CDR3 nucleotides: TGCGCCAGCAGCGCCAGGACAGGAGCCTACGAGCAGTACTTC. Amino acid sequence: CASSARTGAYEQYF.

This chain joins TRBV28 and TRBJ1-4; perhaps TRBD1 as D (5 bases). Germline V gene data show CDR1 as MDHEN and CDR2 as SYDVKM. Trimming removed 7 bases from V and 6 bases from J, with 12 bases in between. The CDR3 runs to 13 residues. CDR3 nucleotides: TGTGCCAGCAAGGCAGGGTGGGATGAAAAACTGTTTTTT. Translation: CASKAGWDEKLFF.